Each of the 2 T cell receptor beta chains below was sequenced from the same sample in a study of blood T cell repertoires in COVID-19. Some clones are missing from TCRdb's copy, which holds only in-frame ones; the method was immunoSEQ multiplex PCR. The top ten clones hold about 4.8% of a sample with roughly 260,000 clones, roughly four fifths of them seen once. Sequenced material: peripheral blood. These receptors were collected from a woman in her 70s with acute or convalescent COVID-19.

The chain has TRBV19 and TRBJ2-1; TRBD1 aligns across 10 bases. J lost 14 bases, V lost 4 bases, and 5 bases had no gene match. The CDR3 has 12 residues. Germline V gives CDR1 LNHDA, CDR2 SQIVND (reference sequence). Here the CDR3 reads CASSKDRGREFF. DNA of the CDR3: TGTGCCAGTAGTAAAGACAGGGGGCGGGAGTTCTTC.

The J gene is TRBJ2-5, the V gene TRBV15, with TRBD1 matching 8 bases. The CDR3 runs 17 residues. Germline assignment: CDR1 LNHNV and CDR2 YYDKDF (reference sequence). J gave up 3 bases and V 1 base, and 10 bases lay outside the gene matches. The CDR3 nucleotides read TGTGCCACCAGCAGAGCCCCCAGAAGACAGGGGAAAGAGACCCAGTACTTC. It yields the protein CATSRAPRRQGKETQYF.